This T cell receptor (beta chain) was profiled in a study of blood T cell repertoires in COVID-19. Study-level information: COVID-19 samples, acute and convalescent, were from the United States, Italy and Spain. Sample material is recorded as cDNA or gDNA derived from T cells, B-cell-depleted T cells, or PBMCs.

In the original analysis: Nucleated cell number was recorded as an estimate derived from reference gene primer amplification. Produced via immunoSEQ multiplex PCR; TCRdb's table is partial and in-frame only. The V and J calls and clone size are taken from that table; D and trimming were inferred from the DNA. The table records approximately 56,000 clones, about 83% of them present only once. The CDR3 has 15 amino acids. V lost 0 bases and J lost 1, with 6 bases in between. CDR1 SGHDN and CDR2 FVKESK come from the germline V gene. The TCR was taken from a man in his 70s with active COVID-19. Material: peripheral blood. The chain recombines TRBV14 with TRBJ2-2; D is uncertain. The CDR3 DNA is TGTGCCAGCAGCCAAGACGCAGGGAACACCGGGGAGCTGTTTTTT. This sequence encodes CASSQDAGNTGELFF.